Here is one T cell receptor (beta chain) with its context. The sample holds many counts of this clonotype. Its recognized antigen is unknown. No much larger clonotype is one base removed from it; base qualities were not supplied. This sample was included in a study of kidney transplant recipient with SARS-CoV-2 infection (dated by TCRdb to the early 2020s). The label giving this sample's time point can be read as: pre-pandemic baseline sample and day 111 after first positive SARS-CoV-2 test. The CDR3 sequence holds 16 residues, the cysteine and phenylalanine included. Left in the record is the CDR3 DNA by itself, 48 bases read in frame from the first base. This sample was sequenced with an Illumina MiSeq. The peripheral T cell repertoire was profiled for human TCRbeta genes. As for the original processing: Beta-binomial modelling was applied to test for differential clonotype abundance so that variability over time was accounted for. Expanded clonotypes were screened against the ImmuneCODE reference database of SARS-CoV-2-associated TCRs and were mapped to viral genome regions. Additional analyses of the repertoire looked at TRBV gene usage, CDR3 length, CDR3 amino acid overlap between time points, clonotype abundance distributions and Jaccard similarity. TCRdb trimmed public reads at Q25 via fastp, called clones via MiXCR and kept in-frame beta chains. Each entry merges the rows of one CDR3 protein and shows their most common DNA and genes. TCRdb's processing, not the authors', yielded these V and J calls. For this sample the table gives under 300,000 distinct CDR3 sequences, of which around 26% were detected only once. Roughly 7% of the sample goes to the ten largest clones.

The receptor was isolated from a male patient aged 30 to 40 who had COVID-19 and was a kidney transplant recipient. Some T cells present after a transplant may be cells of the graft donor. The rearranged chain carries TRBV8-2 and TRBJ1-2. TRBV8-2 has pseudogene status. The source was a blood sample, collected at baseline and around day 120 from a kidney transplant recipient. The DNA sequence is given as TGTGGCAGTCGCCTGAATGATAGCCGAAAGACCTATGGCTACACCTTC. Translated, it reads CGSRLNDSRKTYGYTF.